A single sample is the source of the 25 T cell receptor beta chains below, sequenced in a study of STAT3 mutations in large granular lymphocyte leukemia. The study's findings and limits: Every T-LGLL patient had at least one immunodominant TCRbeta clonotype.

For these receptors, no antigen is known. Sequencing was performed with immunoSEQ multiplex PCR; in TCRdb, only in-frame clones are kept and a portion is missing. Among roughly 12,000 clones listed, over 75% were seen once. The specimen sequenced was peripheral blood mononuclear cells. These TCRs come from a man aged 80 or over with T-cell large granular lymphocyte leukemia. Some clones in this sample may be carry-over from other donors' samples.

This clone was counted a single time. The V gene is TRBV5-5, the J gene TRBJ2-1, with 8 bases identical to TRBD1. The CDR3 has 14 amino acids. The germline gives CDR1 SGHKS, CDR2 YYEKEE (reference sequence). The V and J ends lost 0 bases and 9 bases, in that order; junction bases with no gene match: 5. The CDR3 DNA is TGTGCCAGCAGCTTGGCGTGGGGACAGGTTGAGCAGTTCTTC. It is translated as CASSLAWGQVEQFF. The full variable domain, its missing parts supplied by reference TRBV5-5 and TRBJ2-1, is DAGVTQSPTHLIKTRGQQVTLRCSPISGHKSVSWYQQVLGQGPQFIFQYYEKEERGRGNFPDRFSARQFPNYSSELNVNALLLGDSALYLCASSLAWGQVEQFFGPGTRLTVL.

In this sample, this clone turned up a few times. The chain is built from TRBV28 and TRBJ1-2; TRBD1 is a possible D gene (5 bases). V gave up 1 base and J gave up 8 bases, with 11 bases separating them. The germline V gene has CDR1 MDHEN and CDR2 SYDVKM. The CDR3 spans 13 residues. The CDR3 DNA reads TGTGCCAGCAGTTTATTCGGGGCCGCGGGCTACACCTTC. Its translation: CASSLFGAAGYTF.

This clone has only a few counts. The chain employs TRBV5-1 and TRBJ1-2; TRBD1 agrees at 7 bases. With V trimmed by 2 bases and J by 5 bases, 9 bases remained unmatched. Germline V gene data show CDR1 as SGHRS and CDR2 as YFSETQ. The CDR3 is made up of 15 amino acids. The CDR3 protein is CASSLGTERPYGYTF. For the CDR3, the DNA is TGCGCCAGCAGCTTAGGGACAGAGAGACCGTATGGCTACACCTTC. The full variable domain, its missing parts supplied by reference TRBV5-1 and TRBJ1-2, is KAGVTQTPRYLIKTRGQQVTLSCSPISGHRSVSWYQQTPGQGLQFLFEYFSETQRNKGNFPGRFSGRQFSNSRSEMNVSTLELGDSALYLCASSLGTERPYGYTFGSGTRLTVV.

The CDR3, as DNA: TGTGCCAGTAGTATTGGACAGGGAGCGGGCGGCTACACCTTC. Translated: CASSIGQGAGGYTF. The genes are TRBV19 and TRBJ1-2; 8 positions match TRBD1. Germline lookup yields CDR1 LNHDA and CDR2 SQIVND (reference sequence). The CDR3 is 14 amino acids. The V and J ends lost 3 bases and 8 bases, in that order; junction bases with no gene match: 8. The full variable domain, completed using reference TRBV19 and TRBJ1-2, is DGGITQSPKYLFRKEGQNVTLSCEQNLNHDAMYWYRQDPGQGLRLIYYSQIVNDFQKGDIAEGYSVSREKKESFPLTVTSAQKNPTAFYLCASSIGQGAGGYTFGSGTRLTVV.

CDR3 nucleotides: TGTGCCTGGAGTGGGGGGGGCGGTGGAGAGACCCAGTACTTC. Its translation: CAWSGGGGGETQYF. The chain recombines TRBV30 with TRBJ2-5; possible D gene TRBD2, 7 bases. The CDR3 has 14 amino acids. The V and J ends lost 1 base and 4 bases respectively, with 13 bases between them. Germline V gene data show CDR1 as GTSNPN and CDR2 as SVGIG (reference sequence).

V usage is TRBV18 and J usage is TRBJ2-1; maybe TRBD2 (6 bases). Germline CDR1 KGHSH, CDR2 LQKENI. V was pared by 4 bases and J by 5 bases, with 15 bases between. The CDR3 runs 15 residues. CDR3 bases: TGTGCCAGCTCACTCCGCGGGACGCCCGACAATGAGCAGTTCTTC. It encodes CASSLRGTPDNEQFF.

This clone has just a few counts. V is TRBV27 and J is TRBJ1-2; maybe TRBD1 (5 bases). V was trimmed by 5 bases and J by 2 bases, leaving 18 bases between them. The CDR3 runs 16 residues. Looked up from germline, CDR1 is MNHEY and CDR2 is SMNVEV (reference sequence). CDR3 nucleotide sequence: TGTGCCAGCAGTCCCCACACCGGGACGCCAAACTATGGCTACACCTTC. Its protein is CASSPHTGTPNYGYTF.

This chain joins TRBV28 and TRBJ1-5; D possibly corresponds to TRBD1 (6 bases). This CDR3 comprises 15 residues. CDR1 and CDR2 (germline): MDHEN, SYDVKM. V was trimmed by 4 bases and J by 4 bases, leaving 14 bases between them. The CDR3 region has the DNA TGTGCCAGCAGTTACGGCAGGGGAGGTAATCAGCCCCAGCATTTT. Encoded protein: CASSYGRGGNQPQHF.

The gene calls are TRBV2 and TRBJ2-3, with D tentatively TRBD1 (5 bases). This CDR3 region has 13 residues. Germline assignment: CDR1 SNHLY and CDR2 FYNNEI. The CDR3 loop reads CAQGPASTDTQYF. The CDR3 DNA reads TGTGCGCAGGGCCCCGCTAGCACAGATACGCAGTATTTT. Based on the CDR3 plus reference TRBV2 and TRBJ2-3, the full variable domain is EPEVTQTPSHQVTQMGQEVILRCVPISNHLYFYWYRQILGQKVEFLVSFYNNEISEKSEIFDDQFSVERPDGSNFTLKIRSTKLEDSAMYFCAQGPASTDTQYFGPGTRLTVL.

This clone was seen a handful of times. The DNA for the CDR3 is TGCGCCAGCAGCTTAAGAGCGGGACAGGGGGGGAGTGAGCAGTTCTTC. It codes for CASSLRAGQGGSEQFF. The chain recombines TRBV5-1 with TRBJ2-1; 11 positions match TRBD1. The germline V gene has CDR1 SGHRS and CDR2 YFSETQ. The length of the CDR3 is 16 residues. The ends lost 2 bases at V and 9 bases at J; junction bases unmatched: 10.

This clone was counted a single time. CDR3 in amino acids: CASSLLAGGSYNEQFF. DNA of the CDR3: TGTGCCAGCTCACTCTTAGCGGGGGGGTCCTACAATGAGCAGTTCTTC. The chain employs TRBV18 and TRBJ2-1; 11 nucleotides agree with TRBD2. Germline V gene sequence: CDR1 KGHSH, CDR2 LQKENI. V dropped 4 bases and J dropped 1; count of bases not matched to a gene: 3. The CDR3 covers 16 residues.

This chain uses TRBV6-4 with TRBJ2-3; D perhaps matches TRBD1 (7 bases). The CDR3 contains 14 residues. With 5 bases removed from V and 7 bases from J, the gap between germline ends came to 16 bases. The germline CDR1 and CDR2 sequences are MRHNA and SNTAGT. This chain's CDR3 is CASSTQGGRNTQYF. The DNA for the CDR3 is TGTGCCAGCAGTACTCAGGGGGGCCGAAATACGCAGTATTTT.

V is TRBV4-2 and J is TRBJ1-4; 9 nucleotides match TRBD1. CDR3 size: 18 residues. Germline V gene sequence: CDR1 LGHNA, CDR2 YNFKEQ. With 0 bases clipped from V and 8 bases from J, the junction kept 13 bases outside the gene matches. CDR3 sequence: CASSQDWDRVGFAEKLFF. In nucleotides, the CDR3 is TGTGCCAGCAGCCAAGATTGGGACAGGGTCGGATTCGCGGAAAAACTGTTTTTT.

This rearrangement joins TRBV7-2 to TRBJ2-7; 8 bases are shared with TRBD2. Trimming took 2 bases from V and 3 from J; bases not matched to a gene: 9. The germline CDR1 and CDR2 sequences are SGHTA and FQGNSA. The CDR3 runs 16 residues. This CDR3 is CASSLTGGRIVYEQYF. The CDR3 DNA reads as TGTGCCAGCAGCTTAACGGGGGGGCGTATTGTCTACGAGCAGTACTTC.

CDR3 protein: CASSLEGTQYF. The CDR3 DNA reads TGTGCCAGCAGCTTGGAGGGGACCCAGTACTTC. V and J are TRBV5-4 and TRBJ2-5; D unclear. With 0 bases removed from V and 7 bases from J, the gap between germline ends came to 4 bases. The CDR3 runs to 11 residues. CDR1 and CDR2 from the germline V gene are SGHNT and YYREEE (reference sequence). Looking up the rest from reference TRBV5-4 and TRBJ2-5 gives the full variable domain: ETGVTQSPTHLIKTRGQQVTLRCSSQSGHNTVSWYQQALGQGPQFIFQYYREEENGRGNFPPRFSGLQFPNYSSELNVNALELDDSALYLCASSLEGTQYFGPGTRLLVL.

The rearrangement uses TRBV6-1 and TRBJ1-5; D is undetermined. This CDR3 comprises 15 residues. V lost 0 bases and J 7 bases, leaving 13 bases between the germline ends. Per the germline V gene, CDR1 is MNHNS and CDR2 is SASEGT. CDR3 DNA sequence: TGTGCCAGCAGTGAAGCATCCGAGCGAGGGCAGCCCCAGCATTTT. Its translation: CASSEASERGQPQHF.

The sample holds a few counts of this clone. The J gene is TRBJ1-6, the V gene TRBV30; D perhaps matches TRBD1 (6 bases). Germline CDR1 GTSNPN, CDR2 SVGIG (reference sequence). The CDR3 is 14 amino acids. Trimming left V 0 bases short and J 10 bases short, with 13 bases between. The CDR3 bases are TGTGCCTGGAGTGTAAACAGGGTCGAATCACCCCTCCACTTT. Translating it yields CAWSVNRVESPLHF.

V usage is TRBV7-8 and J usage is TRBJ2-5, with 8 nucleotides matching TRBD1. V was pared by 5 bases and J by 5 bases, with 13 bases of the junction left unmatched. Germline CDR1 SGHVS, CDR2 FQNEAQ. This CDR3 has 16 amino acids. The DNA of the CDR3 is TGTGCCAGCAGCCCAACGGTGCAGGGGGCTTGGGAGACCCAGTACTTC. Protein product: CASSPTVQGAWETQYF. The complete variable domain, with remaining parts taken from reference TRBV7-8 and TRBJ2-5, reads GAGVSQSPRYKVAKRGQDVALRCDPISGHVSLFWYQQALGQGPEFLTYFQNEAQLDKSGLPSDRFFAERPEGSVSTLKIQRTQQEDSAVYLCASSPTVQGAWETQYFGPGTRLLVL.

The V and J genes are TRBV6-6 and TRBJ2-2; 8 bases agree with TRBD2. Trimming took 11 bases from V and 5 from J; bases not matched to a gene: 10. The CDR3 runs to 14 residues. Germline values: CDR1 MNHNY, CDR2 SVGAGI (reference sequence). The CDR3 here is CAAGLALRTGELFF. The CDR3, as DNA: TGTGCCGCCGGACTAGCCCTGCGGACCGGGGAGCTGTTTTTT.

V gene TRBV5-8 combines with J gene TRBJ1-5; D is ambiguous. This CDR3 is built from 14 residues. Trimming left V 4 bases short and J 0 bases short, with 8 bases between. Germline V gives CDR1 SGHTS, CDR2 YDEGEE. This CDR3 reads CASSIHDSNQPQHF. The CDR3 DNA follows: TGTGCCAGCAGCATACACGATAGCAATCAGCCCCAGCATTTT.

This clone was recorded only once. This chain links TRBV7-2 with TRBJ2-7; D unresolved. The germline V gene encodes CDR1 SGHTA and CDR2 FQGNSA. The V end was cut by 3 bases, the J end by 0 bases, with 0 bases between. CDR3 length: 11 residues. The CDR3 coding sequence is TGTGCCAGCAGCTTCTCCTACGAGCAGTACTTC. It encodes CASSFSYEQYF.

The chain employs TRBV18 and TRBJ1-5; 9 nucleotides line up with TRBD1. CDR3 length: 14 amino acids. The J segment lost 2 bases and the V segment lost 6 bases, leaving 2 bases of the junction unmatched. CDR1 is KGHSH and CDR2 is LQKENI in the germline V gene. The CDR3, as DNA: TGTGCCAGCTCGCGGACAGGGGGCAATCAGCCCCAGCATTTT. Protein: CASSRTGGNQPQHF. The entire variable domain, with the rest obtained from reference TRBV18 and TRBJ1-5, is as follows: NAGVMQNPRHLVRRRGQEARLRCSPMKGHSHVYWYRQLPEEGLKFMVYLQKENIIDESGMPKERFSAEFPKEGPSILRIQQVVRGDSAAYFCASSRTGGNQPQHFGDGTRLSIL.

The genes are TRBV19 and TRBJ1-5, with TRBD1 as a possible D gene (5 bases). The CDR3 length is 16 residues. The V end lost 2 bases, the J end lost 4 bases, and 15 bases lay between the germline ends. CDR1 and CDR2 (germline): LNHDA, SQIVND (reference sequence). CDR3 loop: CASSIWGGVENQPQHF. DNA for the CDR3: TGTGCCAGTAGTATATGGGGGGGTGTGGAAAATCAGCCCCAGCATTTT.

V usage is TRBV5-1 and J usage is TRBJ2-7; no clear D gene. The V gene lost 5 bases and the J gene lost 7 bases, with 13 bases spanning the gap. Germline V CDR1 and CDR2: SGHRS, YFSETQ. The CDR3 totals 12 residues. The CDR3 is CASSRVEEEQYF. Here the CDR3 DNA reads TGCGCCAGCAGTAGAGTTGAGGAAGAGCAGTACTTC.

This chain links TRBV7-6 with TRBJ2-7; D gene ambiguous. Germline V lookup: CDR1 SGHVS, CDR2 FNYEAQ. CDR3 length: 14 amino acids. Trimming cost V 0 bases and J 2 bases, with 8 bases left between them. The CDR3 region has the DNA TGTGCCAGCAGCTTAGCCCCGGGCCCCTACGAGCAGTACTTC. Amino acids: CASSLAPGPYEQYF.